Each of the 18 T cell receptor beta chains below was sequenced from the same sample in a study of blood T cell repertoires in COVID-19. Sequencing was performed with immunoSEQ multiplex PCR; in TCRdb, only in-frame clones are kept and a portion is missing. The table has hundreds of thousands of clones, around 82% seen once. The sequenced sample consisted of peripheral blood. These receptors were obtained from a woman aged 40 to 55 with active or convalescent COVID-19.

The gene calls are TRBV11-3 and TRBJ2-1; TRBD2 might be the D (7 bases). CDR1 and CDR2 (germline): SGHNT, YENEEA. Trimming took off 2 bases at V and 10 bases at J, with 18 bases between the two ends. This CDR3 comprises 15 residues. In DNA form, the CDR3 reads TGTGCCAGCAGCTTATCAGGAGGGGGGGCAGGAGAGCAGTTCTTC. This sequence encodes CASSLSGGGAGEQFF. The full variable domain, in which reference TRBV11-3 and TRBJ2-1 provide the parts outside the CDR3, is EAGVVQSPRYKIIEKKQPVAFWCNPISGHNTLYWYLQNLGQGPELLIRYENEEAVDDSQLPKDRFSAERLKGVDSTLKIQPAELGDSAVYLCASSLSGGGAGEQFFGPGTRLTVL.

The V call is TRBV9, the J call TRBJ1-6, with 7 bases matching TRBD1. Trimming cost V 4 bases and J 10 bases; bases outside gene matches: 14. The CDR3 extends over 16 amino acids. CDR1 is SGDLS and CDR2 is YYNGEE in the germline V gene. CDR3 bases: TGTGCCAGCAGCCGACCCTCGACAGGGTTCGCGTCACCCCTCCACTTT. Encoded protein: CASSRPSTGFASPLHF.

V is TRBV6-5 and J is TRBJ2-7; TRBD1 agrees at 9 bases. V lost 6 bases to trimming and J lost 3 bases; unmatched junction nucleotides: 9. Germline CDR1 MNHEY, CDR2 SVGAGI. CDR3 size: 15 residues. In nucleotides, the CDR3 is TGTGCCAGCAGACCACACAGGGGGCAAGGCTACGAGCAGTACTTC. Protein product: CASRPHRGQGYEQYF.

V usage is TRBV3-1 (or the pseudogene TRBV3-2) and J usage is TRBJ2-7; perhaps TRBD1 as D (6 bases). Germline CDR1 and CDR2: LGHDT and YNNKEL (reference sequence). The CDR3 runs to 11 residues. Trimming removed 5 bases from V and 7 bases from J, with 9 bases in between. CDR3 bases: TGTGCCAGCAGCGCAAGGGGGGAGCAGTACTTC. This encodes CASSARGEQYF.

The J gene is TRBJ2-7, the V gene TRBV5-1, with D maybe TRBD2 (6 bases). CDR1 is SGHRS, CDR2 YFSETQ, per germline. The CDR3 extends over 12 amino acids. V dropped 0 bases and J dropped 9 bases, with 10 bases sitting between them. The CDR3 protein is CASSLDGGVQYF. Here the CDR3 DNA reads TGCGCCAGCAGCTTGGATGGAGGGGTGCAGTACTTC.

This chain uses TRBV24-1 with TRBJ1-2, with TRBD1 matching over 9 bases. Germline values: CDR1 KGHDR, CDR2 SFDVKD. This CDR3 spans 15 amino acids. V gave up 3 bases and J gave up 3 bases; unmatched junction bases: 4. In DNA form, the CDR3 reads TGTGCCACCAGTGATCGACAGGGGGTGGACTATGGCTACACCTTC. Translation gives CATSDRQGVDYGYTF.

The chain links TRBV7-8 to TRBJ2-2; possibly TRBD2 for D (6 bases). The germline V and J ends were trimmed by 8 bases and 7 bases, with 20 bases remaining between them. The CDR3 runs 15 residues. The V gene's germline CDR1 is SGHVS and CDR2 FQNEAQ. The CDR3 loop is CASAPAGLALGELFF. The CDR3 DNA reads TGTGCCAGCGCCCCCGCGGGACTGGCGCTCGGGGAGCTGTTTTTT.

This rearrangement joins TRBV6-5 to TRBJ1-2; 7 bases map to TRBD1. The junction had 3 bases not matched to a gene; V was cut back by 6 bases and J by 2 bases. Germline CDR1 and CDR2: MNHEY and SVGAGI. The CDR3 consists of 13 residues. The CDR3 DNA follows: TGTGCCAGCAGCCCACAGGGGAACTATGGCTACACCTTC. It codes for CASSPQGNYGYTF.

This chain joins TRBV4-3 and TRBJ1-4, with D tentatively TRBD1 (6 bases). This CDR3 is built from 15 residues. CDR1 and CDR2 (germline): LGHNA, YSLEER. The V gene lost 0 bases and the J gene lost 5 bases, with 10 bases spanning the gap. The CDR3 here is CASSQDRGINEKLFF. The CDR3 DNA reads TGCGCCAGCAGCCAAGATAGGGGGATCAATGAAAAACTGTTTTTT.

The gene calls are TRBV27 and TRBJ1-1; 8 nucleotides agree with TRBD1. Germline CDR1 MNHEY, CDR2 SMNVEV (reference sequence). The CDR3 consists of 12 residues. After removal of 8 bases from V and 6 bases from J, the junction contained 5 bases not matched to a gene. CDR3 loop: CASARQGSEAFF. DNA for the CDR3: TGTGCCAGCGCCAGACAGGGGTCTGAAGCTTTCTTT.

The chain combines TRBV12-3 or TRBV12-4 with TRBJ1-1, with 7 bases aligning to TRBD1. J was trimmed by 9 bases and V by 6 bases; bases with no gene match: 7. The CDR3 totals 12 residues. DNA for the CDR3: TGTGCCAGCAGGGAAGGGGGCAGGAAAGCTTTCTTT. This encodes CASREGGRKAFF.

The chain has TRBV3-1 (or the pseudogene TRBV3-2) and TRBJ1-4; D remains unclear. This CDR3 has 15 amino acids. Per germline, CDR1 LGHDT and CDR2 YNNKEL (reference sequence). Deletions cut 0 bases from V and 6 bases from J, with 11 bases between. CDR3 region: CASSQDSSSDEKLFF. CDR3 DNA: TGTGCCAGCAGCCAAGATTCCTCTTCGGATGAAAAACTGTTTTTT.

The V call is TRBV5-4, the J call TRBJ1-3; maybe TRBD1 (5 bases). The CDR3 runs 15 residues. The V gene lost 3 bases and the J gene lost 0 bases, with 10 bases spanning the gap. Germline CDR1 is SGHNT and CDR2 is YYREEE (reference sequence). The CDR3 DNA reads as TGTGCCAGCAGCTGGGGGGGACGCTCTGGAAACACCATATATTTT. This translates into CASSWGGRSGNTIYF.

This chain uses TRBV7-2 with TRBJ1-5, with D tentatively TRBD1 (5 bases). Germline V gene sequence: CDR1 SGHTA, CDR2 FQGNSA. The CDR3 contains 13 residues. V was shortened by 3 bases and J by 5 bases, with 8 bases between the two germline ends. The CDR3 loop reads CASSFGQDQPQHF. The DNA for the CDR3 is TGTGCCAGCAGCTTTGGACAAGATCAGCCCCAGCATTTT.

This clone was found once. The V call is TRBV11-3, the J call TRBJ2-5, with a weak D call TRBD2 (7 bases). Trimming stripped 4 bases from V and 7 bases from J, with 16 bases between. Germline CDR1 SGHNT, CDR2 YENEEA. This CDR3 region has 14 residues. The CDR3 DNA sequence: TGTGCCAGCAGCTCGAGGGGGGGTTCTGCGACCCAGTACTTC. It encodes CASSSRGGSATQYF.

The chain employs TRBV7-8 and TRBJ1-4, with TRBD1 matching over 7 bases. V lost 2 bases to trimming and J lost 4 bases; unmatched junction nucleotides: 4. The germline CDR1 and CDR2 sequences are SGHVS and FQNEAQ. The CDR3 is 15 amino acids. CDR3 amino acids: CASSLRGQNNEKLFF. The CDR3 region has the DNA TGTGCCAGCAGCTTAAGGGGACAGAATAATGAAAAACTGTTTTTT.

V usage is TRBV7-2 and J usage is TRBJ1-3; D call uncertain. V lost 1 base to trimming and J lost 0 bases, with 13 bases between them. The CDR3 spans 17 residues. The V gene's germline CDR1 is SGHTA and CDR2 FQGNSA. Here the CDR3 DNA reads TGTGCCAGCAGCTTAGGTTTTGGCGGGAACTCTGGAAACACCATATATTTT. Amino acids: CASSLGFGGNSGNTIYF.

The chain links TRBV6-5 to TRBJ2-7, with D perhaps TRBD2 (6 bases). Trimming took 2 bases from V and 0 from J, leaving 11 bases between them. The CDR3 length is 15 residues. The germline CDR1 and CDR2 sequences are MNHEY and SVGAGI. The CDR3 region is CASSYGAGSSYEQYF. CDR3 DNA sequence: TGTGCCAGCAGTTACGGGGCGGGGAGCTCCTACGAGCAGTACTTC.